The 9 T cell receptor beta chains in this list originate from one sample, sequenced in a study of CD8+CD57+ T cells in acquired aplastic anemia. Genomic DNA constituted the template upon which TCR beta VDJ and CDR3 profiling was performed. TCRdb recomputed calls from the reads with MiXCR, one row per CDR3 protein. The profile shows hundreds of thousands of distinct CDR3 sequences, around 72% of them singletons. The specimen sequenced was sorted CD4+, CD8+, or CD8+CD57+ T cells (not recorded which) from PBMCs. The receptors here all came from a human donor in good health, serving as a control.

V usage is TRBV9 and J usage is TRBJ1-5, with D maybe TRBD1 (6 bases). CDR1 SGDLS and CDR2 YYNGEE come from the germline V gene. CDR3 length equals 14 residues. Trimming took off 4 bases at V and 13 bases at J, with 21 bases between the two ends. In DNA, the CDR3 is TGTGCCAGCAGCCAAGGGGGGGAGGGGCACTATCAGCATTTT. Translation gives CASSQGGEGHYQHF. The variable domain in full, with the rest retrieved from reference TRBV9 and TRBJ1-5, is DSGVTQTPKHLITATGQRVTLRCSPRSGDLSVYWYQQSLDQGLQFLIQYYNGEERAKGNILERFSAQQFPDLHSELNLSSLELGDSALYFCASSQGGEGHYQHFGDGTRLSIL.

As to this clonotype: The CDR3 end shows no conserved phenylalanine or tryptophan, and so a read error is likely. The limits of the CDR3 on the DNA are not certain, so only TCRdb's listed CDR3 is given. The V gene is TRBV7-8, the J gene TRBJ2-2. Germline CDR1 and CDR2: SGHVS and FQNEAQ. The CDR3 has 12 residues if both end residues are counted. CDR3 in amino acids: CATTAVWTQYFV.

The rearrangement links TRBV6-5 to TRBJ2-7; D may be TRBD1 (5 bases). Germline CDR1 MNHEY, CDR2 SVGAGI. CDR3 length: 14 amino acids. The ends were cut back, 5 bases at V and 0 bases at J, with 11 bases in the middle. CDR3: CASSIQGSSYEQYF. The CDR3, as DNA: TGTGCCAGCAGTATCCAGGGAAGCTCCTACGAGCAGTACTTC.

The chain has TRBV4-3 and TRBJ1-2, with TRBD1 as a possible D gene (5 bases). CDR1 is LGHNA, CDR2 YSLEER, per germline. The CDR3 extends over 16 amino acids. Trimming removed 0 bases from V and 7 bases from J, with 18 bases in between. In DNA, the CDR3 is TGCGCCAGCAGCCAAGAGGTGGCAGGCCCTGGGGCTGGCTACACCTTC. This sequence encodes CASSQEVAGPGAGYTF.

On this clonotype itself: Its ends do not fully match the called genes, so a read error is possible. The CDR3 spells CASSSGQGATQYF. As DNA, the CDR3 is TGTGCCAGCAGTTCGGGACAGGGAGCGACCCAGTACTTC. V is TRBV5-1 and J is TRBJ2-5; the match to TRBD1 covers 9 bases. The CDR3 extends over 13 amino acids. Germline V gene sequence: CDR1 SGHRS, CDR2 YFSETQ.

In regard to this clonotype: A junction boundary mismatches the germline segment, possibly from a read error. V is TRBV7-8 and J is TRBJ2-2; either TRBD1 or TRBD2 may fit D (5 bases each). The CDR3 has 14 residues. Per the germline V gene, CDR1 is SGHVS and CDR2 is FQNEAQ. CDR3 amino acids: CASSGAQNAGALFF. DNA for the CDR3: TGTGCCAGCAGCGGGGCGCAAAACGCCGGGGCGCTGTTTTTT.

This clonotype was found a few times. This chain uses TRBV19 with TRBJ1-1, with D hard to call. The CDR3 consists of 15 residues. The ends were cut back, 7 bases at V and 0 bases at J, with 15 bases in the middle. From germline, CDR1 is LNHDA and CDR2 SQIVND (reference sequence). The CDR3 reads CASTPHSGVNTEAFF. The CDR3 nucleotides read TGTGCCAGTACACCGCATTCGGGAGTGAACACTGAAGCTTTCTTT.

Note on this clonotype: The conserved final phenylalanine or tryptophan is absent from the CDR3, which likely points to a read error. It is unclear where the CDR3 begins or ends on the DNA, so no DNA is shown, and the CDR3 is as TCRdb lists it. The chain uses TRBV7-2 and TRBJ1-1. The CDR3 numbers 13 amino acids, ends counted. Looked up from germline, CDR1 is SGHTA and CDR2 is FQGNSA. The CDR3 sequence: CASSLDRSSGGLI.

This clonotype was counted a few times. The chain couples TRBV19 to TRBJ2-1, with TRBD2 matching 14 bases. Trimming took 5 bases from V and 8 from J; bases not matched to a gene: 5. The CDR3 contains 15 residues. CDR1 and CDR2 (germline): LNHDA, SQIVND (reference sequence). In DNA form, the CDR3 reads TGTGCCAGTAGTGTCAGACTAGCGGGGGGGCATGAGCAGTTCTTC. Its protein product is CASSVRLAGGHEQFF. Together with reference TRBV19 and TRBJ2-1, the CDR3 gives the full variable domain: DGGITQSPKYLFRKEGQNVTLSCEQNLNHDAMYWYRQDPGQGLRLIYYSQIVNDFQKGDIAEGYSVSREKKESFPLTVTSAQKNPTAFYLCASSVRLAGGHEQFFGPGTRLTVL.